This T cell receptor beta chain was found in a study of control samples from healthy donors and cancer patients. The CDR3 sequence is 16 residues long. Trimming cost V 4 bases and J 7 bases; bases outside gene matches: 11. Germline-derived CDR1 and CDR2 are KGHDR and SFDVKD. Method: immunoSEQ multiplex PCR; TCRdb's copy keeps in-frame clones and lacks some. The top ten clones hold around 17% of a sample with about 110,000 clones, around 89% of them seen once. The rearrangement links TRBV24-1 to TRBJ2-1; 8 bases agree with TRBD1. The receptor's source is a woman aged 45-60 years in good health. Material for sequencing was blood. This chain's CDR3 is CATSDPSRTGRNEQFF. In DNA form, the CDR3 reads TGTGCCACCAGTGACCCATCCAGGACAGGGAGAAATGAGCAGTTCTTC.